This TCR beta chain was found in a study of cytomegalovirus exposure and HLA in healthy donors (dated by TCRdb to about 2017). Notes on the research overall: In an earlier analysis of roughly 500 of the donors, 276 Gb of sequence data and 100 million or so unique TCR beta sequences from 180 million or so T cells were reported. The study profiled the T cell repertoires of 500 to 800 subjects by immunosequencing and related them to cytomegalovirus serostatus. Rather than drawing on any new phenotypic data, the later analysis identified candidate immune exposures from TCR beta sequences and the way those sequences occurred across donors. All discovery cohort repertoires had been generated on a single sequencing platform. An early release that covered 500 to 800 HLA-typed donors contained 300 to 350 gigabases of sequencing data and tens of millions of unique TCR sequences. In an earlier analysis of several hundred of the donors, high-throughput TCR beta sequencing was used to judge whether each TCR beta V gene segment behaved as functional or pseudogenic. Alongside the repertoire data, information on donor age, sex, ethnicity and CMV serostatus was compiled. In a later analysis, previously published TCR beta repertoires from about 670 donors were re-analyzed and high-resolution HLA genotyping was added so that TCR occurrence patterns could be studied. Along with the approximately 620-subject first cohort, a separate validation cohort of some 130 different subjects was used. Among the roughly 400 genotyped donors, 75% to 90% belonged to the genetic ancestry cluster associated with self-reported Caucasian donors. Typing coverage varied by locus: about 620-630 donors for A, B, C, DRB1 and DQB1; some 520 for DQA1; about 570 for DPA1; 450 to 480 for DPB1. Class I and class II HLA loci were covered by the typing at four-digit resolution. Across approximately 420 genotyped donors of the cohort, an average of approximately 240,000 unique TCR beta nucleotide sequences per donor were sequenced, and about a sixth of those sequences were non-productive. The study aimed to test whether cataloging public T cell receptors could reveal signatures of past pathogen exposure. Four to six DR-DQ haplotypes were handled as single units for association and clustering, since linkage in the cohort was strong. A later genetic analysis took genome-wide SNP genotypes for about three fifths of the 666 donors and used that subset as a discovery cohort. High-throughput TCR immunosequencing, statistical association of individual TCRs with disease status, and machine learning were combined to predict cytomegalovirus infection status. The full study reports these points: A few of the identified cytomegalovirus-associated TCR beta chains were confirmed in vitro to be specific for cytomegalovirus antigens. Around 16 rarely observed V segments, including chromosome 9 orphons, were excluded from the earlier analysis of about 610 of the donors because counts were too low. In a later analysis, HLA-associated TCR beta chains were found to be more clonally expanded and to have lower generation probabilities than equally common non-associated chains. In an earlier analysis of roughly 560 of the donors, most TCR beta V segments were observed in productive rearrangements about 90% or about 30% of the time, broadly matching IMGT annotations. For the cohort, immune exposure information was limited to CMV serostatus. A later genetic analysis reported fewer N-insertions in productive TCRs among donors in an Asian-associated ancestry cluster than the approximately 670-donor mean. Only TCR beta chains were sequenced in this cohort, and the absence of alpha or paired-chain data limited detectable features. In a later analysis, 15,000 to 20,000 TCR beta sequences were associated with specific HLA alleles at a false discovery rate of 0.05. A later genetic analysis associated a missense DCLRE1C variant with V-gene and J-gene trimming of TCR beta chains, and an independent cohort replicated the association. The classifier was reported to diagnose cytomegalovirus status with high specificity and sensitivity in both the original cohort and the validation cohort. Most TCR sequences were observed very rarely across donors, whereas some public TCRs were present in many individuals. Linkage disequilibrium might explain the correlated functional status among segregating V segments, but an unknown experimental factor could not be ruled out. Because the 87-base-pair reads could not distinguish some IMGT-functional V segments, including TRBV6-2 and TRBV6-3, those segments were excluded. The presence/absence analyses assumed that sequencing depth was roughly uniform across donors, and that assumption may not be true. A total of about 180 TCR beta chains were listed by the study as associated with cytomegalovirus. According to a later analysis, most CMV-associated TCR beta chains appeared to be HLA-restricted, and the HLA associations seemed to be driven largely by CMV exposure. A group of highly shared sequence variants was considered likely to be a technical artifact of the sequencing pipeline. In a later analysis, several top co-occurrence clusters were reported to appear linked to parvovirus B19, influenza, CMV and Epstein-Barr virus. A later analysis found that TCR association rates varied across HLA loci, with DRB1 alleles showing the most associated TCRs and HLA-C alleles the fewest. Because HLA typing was missing for some donors at each locus, association tests included only the typed subset. Assigning TCR associations to individual alleles was difficult when HLA alleles, especially DR and DQ, strongly co-occurred. A further reported finding was that TCR beta sequences accurately predicted the HLA-A and HLA-B alleles for most subjects in the first cohort. According to the authors, the approach could potentially be generalized to other disease states and immunological phenotypes.

Its CDR3 holds 21 amino acids, cysteine through phenylalanine. Of the read, only the CDR3 DNA is kept; its 63 bases are in frame from base 1. V loses 3 bases at its end and J loses 6 bases; junction bases beyond the gene matches: 21. The CDR1 and CDR2 encoded by the germline V gene are SGHTA and FQGTGA. As concerns this clone: Its antigen target is currently unknown. No base quality values were provided; no much bigger clone lies one nucleotide off.

Library preparation used the immunoSEQ multiplex PCR assay. For the multiplex PCR, a mixture combining 60 forward primers for TCR Vbeta segments and 13 reverse primers for TCR Jbeta segments was used. The CDR3 region of rearranged TCR beta genes was amplified from genomic DNA by a multiplex PCR assay. The amplified TCR beta libraries were sequenced on the Illumina HiSeq System as 87-base-pair reads. The source study handled its data this way. In a later analysis, roughly 80 million unique TCR beta chains were counted across the 650 to 700 repertoires, and roughly 11 million of these chains were shared by at least two donors. A nearest-neighbor algorithm error-corrected the raw reads and collapsed the reads into unique sequences, merging closely related sequences to remove PCR and sequencing errors. Alignment of CDR3 sequences to IMGT reference sequences was used to assign V, D and J gene segments. For a sequence to be retained, a match of at least six nucleotides was required to both a V gene segment and a J gene segment. A rearrangement was called productive if the CDR3 had no stop codons and remained in frame with V and J, and every other rearrangement was called non-productive. Following IMGT convention, CDR3 was defined as the stretch from the second conserved V-encoded cysteine to the conserved J-encoded phenylalanine. The earlier analysis of about 640 of the donors excluded any sequence lacking an unambiguous match to a single V gene segment. In an earlier analysis of approximately 610 of the donors, V segments were called functional above 56.7% productive rearrangements and were called segregating when the between-donor standard deviation exceeded 5%. A statistical classification framework was built for diagnosing cytomegalovirus status from the catalog of TCR beta chain sequences. A later analysis assigned V and J genes by comparing TCR nucleotide sequences with IMGT/GENE-DB human TR gene sequences. The TCRdist pipeline was used in a later analysis to assign CDR3 sequences and most-parsimonious VDJ recombination scenarios. In a later analysis, each TCR beta chain was defined by its CDR3 amino acid sequence together with its V-gene family, and reads lacking a unique V-gene family were excluded. To address suspected cross-contamination and a sequencing artifact, a later analysis removed around 600 highly shared, low-generation-probability nucleotide sequences. For each public chain, a later analysis derived a clonal expansion index from normalized ranks of inferred template counts within each repertoire. A later analysis computed generation probabilities with a VDJ recombination model fitted to out-of-frame rearrangements, and checked the results against IGoR. Hypergeometric tests were used in a later analysis to score TCR-TCR, TCR-HLA and TCR-CMV co-occurrence, with a repertoire-size bias correction applied to the TCR pairs. In a later analysis, false discovery rates were estimated by permuting HLA or CMV assignments 20 times. A later analysis grouped co-occurring TCRs with DBSCAN, adding TCRdist sequence similarity when clustering within HLA-allele-positive subsets. For co-occurrence clustering, repertoires with fewer than 30,000 or more than 120,000 public chains were excluded, along with five repertoires with anomalous nucleotide sharing. What TCRdb holds here is the immuneACCESS table cut down to in-frame rearrangements. Part of the clones is not present; checked against another copy, under half of the missing clones reflect an unresolved V gene, and the others are unexplained. D and trimming come from the DNA, and the V and J calls and clone size come from that table. This sample is represented by approximately 150,000 clones; roughly 80% of them were singletons. The top ten clones comprise around 14% of the sample.

The cohort was made up of several hundred healthy bone marrow donors. At the time of sampling, every cohort member was nominally healthy, though immune exposures that went unrecorded were likely present. The donor was CMV seronegative and was included in the group of several hundred seronegative cohort members. A peripheral blood sample was provided by each donor, and peripheral blood mononuclear cells were used for TCR beta sequencing. Genomic DNA extraction from the blood cell samples was performed with the Qiagen DNeasy Blood Extraction Kit. The clonotype comes from a woman aged 35 to 49 in good health and CMV-seronegative. This receptor chain uses TRBV7-3 and TRBJ2-1, with 12 junctional bases fitting TRBD2. What was sequenced was PBMCs. CDR3 region: CASSFARVMDWTSGARNEQFF. Read as DNA, the sequence is TGTGCCAGCAGCTTTGCCCGGGTTATGGACTGGACTAGCGGGGCCCGCAATGAGCAGTTCTTC.